What follows describes a single T cell receptor beta chain. The antigen is not known. TCRdb reprocessed the RT-PCR reads via MiXCR and lists one record per CDR3 protein. The sample has under 550,000 distinct CDR3 sequences, approximately 6.9% seen once. The data originate from a study of response to subunit inactivated influenza vaccine. Study findings and constraints: Researchers suggested that each seasonal influenza vaccination recruits few new T cells.

CDR3 length: 13 amino acids. The germline V and J ends were trimmed by 2 bases and 4 bases, with 6 bases remaining between them. Germline V gene data show CDR1 as MNHEY and CDR2 as SVGAGI. The TCR originated in a man between 45 and 75 years old who received an inactivated influenza vaccine. The chain joins TRBV6-5 to TRBJ1-3; possibly TRBD1 for D (5 bases). The sequences come from PBMCs from blood, collected around 25 months after vaccination. The CDR3 loop reads CASSYRTGNTIYF. The DNA for the CDR3 is TGTGCCAGCAGTTACCGGACAGGAAACACCATATATTTT.